This T cell receptor (beta chain) came from a study of shared clonotypes between healthy human individuals. Study-level results: Rarefaction indicated that sorted-subset sequencing remained incomplete although depth was large.

As processed by the authors: As immunoSEQ supplied junction-only sequences (without quality scores), filtering differed. Method: immunoSEQ multiplex PCR; TCRdb's copy keeps in-frame clones and lacks some. For V, J and clone size, that table is used; D and trimming come from the DNA. The sample gives some 2,000,000 clones, approximately 96% of which show up once; around 0.13% is in the top ten. As to this clone: Its antigen remains unknown.

Material: naive CD4+ T cells sorted from blood. Subset reported: CD45RA+ positively selected. This receptor was taken from a man aged 18 to 30 in good health.

CDR3 sequence: CASSQDGNRYSPLHF. CDR3 nucleotide sequence: TGCGCCAGCAGCCAAGATGGGAACAGGTATTCACCCCTCCACTTT. V is TRBV4-1 and J is TRBJ1-6; D perhaps matches TRBD1 (5 bases). Trimming stripped 0 bases from V and 8 bases from J, with 11 bases between. The CDR3 covers 15 residues. Germline CDR1 is MGHRA and CDR2 is YSYEKL.